A selection of T cell receptor beta chains follows, all from one sample in a study of blood T cells in healthy people across ages. TCRdb re-analysed the 5' RACE reads in MiXCR, keeping a single row per CDR3 protein. The table shows 1.5 million to 2 million distinct CDR3 sequences, with just under 50% occurring only once. Material for sequencing was blood. The receptor set was obtained from a woman in her forties in good health. CDR3s include the opening cysteine and the closing phenylalanine or tryptophan. The D gene is left open where the match is weak. Some rows mark clone size as missing; the rest say once, few, many or name a class of expanded clone.

>once|TRBV4-2|TRBJ2-1|TRBD2
CASSQGYSGGFTYNEQFF
TGTGCCAGCAGCCAGGGTTATAGCGGGGGCTTCACCTACAATGAGCAGTTCTTC
>few|TRBV20-1|TRBJ1-5|TRBD1
CSASGQGEFIGQPQHF
TGCAGTGCTAGCGGACAGGGAGAATTTATCGGTCAGCCCCAGCATTTT
>few|TRBV2|TRBJ2-5|-
CASVNRRHAETQYF
TGTGCCAGCGTTAATCGTCGGCATGCGGAGACCCAGTACTTC
>few|TRBV5-6|TRBJ2-3|-
CASSWGTSPAQYF
TGTGCCAGCAGCTGGGGGACTTCTCCGGCGCAGTATTTT
>-|TRBV12-3/TRBV12-4|TRBJ1-2|TRBD1
CASSSPPGTGYGYTF
TGTGCCAGCAGTTCACCCCCGGGGACAGGGTATGGCTACACCTTC
>-|TRBV20-1|TRBJ2-4|-
CSARRGGLAKNIQYF
TGCAGTGCGAGGAGGGGCGGGCTAGCCAAAAACATTCAGTACTTC
>-|TRBV20-1|TRBJ2-5|-
CSARGSLVDGGKRPQYF
TGCAGTGCTAGAGGCAGCCTCGTGGACGGCGGCAAGAGACCCCAGTACTTC
>-|TRBV2|TRBJ2-5|-
CASRGRQQETQYF
TGTGCCAGCAGGGGGCGGCAGCAAGAGACCCAGTACTTC
>few|TRBV28|TRBJ2-3|-
CASSSGAPSEDTQYF
TGTGCCAGCAGTTCCGGGGCTCCTAGCGAAGATACGCAGTATTTT
>-|TRBV7-9|TRBJ2-1|TRBD1
CASSLTGAEQFSEQFF
TGTGCCAGCAGCCTGACAGGGGCAGAACAATTCAGTGAGCAGTTCTTC
>-|TRBV4-2|TRBJ1-5|TRBD1
CASSQKTGGERYSNQPQHF
TGTGCCAGCAGCCAAAAAACAGGGGGTGAACGATATAGCAATCAGCCCCAGCATTTT
>-|TRBV11-3|TRBJ2-1|-
CASSLDNIGSPYNEQFF
TGTGCCAGCAGCTTAGATAATATCGGCAGCCCGTACAATGAGCAGTTCTTC
>once|TRBV20-1|TRBJ1-2|-
CSATHGRGYGYTF
TGCAGTGCTACCCATGGTAGGGGCTATGGCTACACCTTC
>few|TRBV6-5|TRBJ2-3|-
CASSYPTADTQYF
TGTGCCAGCAGTTATCCGACCGCAGATACGCAGTATTTT
>few|TRBV7-2|TRBJ2-5|-
CASSLPSLRGETQYF
TGTGCCAGCAGCTTGCCTAGCCTAAGGGGAGAGACCCAGTACTTC
>-|TRBV5-5|TRBJ2-4|-
CASSLYGGGQYF
TGTGCCAGCAGCTTGTATGGAGGGGGACAGTACTTC
>-|TRBV20-1|TRBJ1-2|-
CSAGEGGGIRYTF
TGCAGTGCAGGCGAGGGGGGTGGAATTCGCTACACCTTC
>-|TRBV7-8|TRBJ1-4|-
CASSLWGSPNEKLFF
TGTGCCAGCAGCTTATGGGGGTCTCCTAATGAAAAACTGTTTTTT
>-|TRBV6-5|TRBJ2-4|-
CASSYSQANTGDIQYF
TGTGCCAGCAGTTACTCCCAGGCAAATACGGGGGACATTCAGTACTTC
>-|TRBV7-2|TRBJ2-5|TRBD1
CASSLWGTGADNEQYF
TGTGCCAGCAGCTTGTGGGGGACAGGGGCTGACAATGAGCAGTACTTC
>few|TRBV12-3/TRBV12-4|TRBJ2-7|-
CASRRRSGTSEQYF
TGTGCCAGCAGGAGACGGTCTGGAACCTCCGAGCAGTACTTC
>few|TRBV29-1|TRBJ2-7|TRBD1
CSVEGPSGQGTYEQYF
TGCAGCGTTGAAGGTCCTTCGGGACAGGGGACCTACGAGCAGTACTTC
>-|TRBV20-1|TRBJ1-2|-
CSAVTSTGANYGYTF
TGCAGTGCTGTGACCTCGACAGGAGCTAACTATGGCTACACCTTC
>-|TRBV6-6|TRBJ1-1|-
CASSSGTAKREAFF
TGTGCCAGCAGCTCCGGGACGGCGAAACGTGAAGCTTTCTTT
>-|TRBV7-8|TRBJ1-1|-
CASSRAGPLQEAFF
TGTGCCAGCAGTCGGGCAGGGCCCCTGCAGGAAGCTTTCTTT
>-|TRBV27|TRBJ2-7|-
CASSLLGRGRTYEQYF
TGTGCCAGCAGTTTATTAGGTCGGGGCAGAACCTACGAGCAGTACTTC
>-|TRBV25-1|TRBJ2-3|TRBD2
CASSVGGMWTDTQYF
TGTGCCAGCAGTGTGGGAGGGATGTGGACAGATACGCAGTATTTT
>-|TRBV25-1|TRBJ2-3|-
CASSEAVSSTDTRYF
TGTGCCAGCAGTGAGGCGGTATCTAGCACAGATACGCGGTATTTT
>few|TRBV10-3|TRBJ2-1|TRBD1
CALRQGADNEQFF
TGTGCCTTGCGACAGGGAGCGGACAATGAGCAGTTCTTC
>few|TRBV6-2/TRBV6-3|TRBJ1-2|-
CASSYVQGDYTF
TGTGCCAGCAGTTACGTCCAAGGGGACTACACCTTC
>few|TRBV5-1|TRBJ2-7|-
CASRIPGRGYEQYF
TGCGCCAGCAGGATCCCGGGACGCGGCTACGAGCAGTACTTC
>-|TRBV6-2/TRBV6-3|TRBJ1-2|-
CASKIPGQHRDGYTF
TGTGCCAGCAAAATACCGGGACAACATCGGGATGGCTACACCTTC
>few|TRBV12-3/TRBV12-4|TRBJ1-2|-
CASSLARDGGLGYTF
TGTGCCAGCAGTTTAGCGCGGGATGGGGGCTTGGGCTACACCTTC
>-|TRBV29-1|TRBJ2-1|TRBD2
CSVAGGDEQFF
TGCAGCGTCGCGGGGGGCGATGAGCAGTTCTTC
>-|TRBV10-2|TRBJ2-4|-
CASSEPPKMYF
TGCGCCAGCAGTGAGCCCCCTAAAATGTACTTC
>-|TRBV7-6|TRBJ2-3|-
CASSPKIRGTDTQYF
TGTGCCAGCAGCCCAAAGATACGGGGAACAGATACGCAGTATTTT
>-|TRBV21-1|TRBJ1-1|-
CASSSANRGCTEAFF
TGTGCCAGCAGCTCAGCGAACAGGGGGTGCACTGAAGCTTTCTTT
>-|TRBV7-2|TRBJ1-2|TRBD1
CASSLKVQGARGYTF
TGTGCCAGCAGCTTAAAGGTCCAGGGGGCGAGAGGCTACACCTTC
>-|TRBV6-5|TRBJ2-5|-
CASTYYGTPGETQYF
TGTGCCAGCACTTATTACGGGACTCCAGGGGAGACCCAGTACTTC
>-|TRBV10-1|TRBJ2-1|TRBD2
CASSPGGSLSNEQFF
TGCGCCAGCAGCCCCGGGGGGTCCTTAAGTAATGAGCAGTTCTTC
>-|TRBV14|TRBJ2-3|-
CASSQGGSPSKQYF
TGTGCCAGCAGCCAAGGAGGGTCACCTAGTAAGCAGTATTTT
>few|TRBV7-2|TRBJ1-2|-
CASSLLTFNYGYTF
TGTGCCAGCAGCTTGCTTACCTTTAACTATGGCTACACCTTC
>few|TRBV12-5|TRBJ2-7|-
CASGLVINYEQYF
TGTGCTAGTGGTTTGGTAATCAACTACGAGCAGTACTTC